This record concerns one T cell receptor beta chain sequence. The antigen remains undetermined. An end of the junction does not agree with germline; a read error may underlie this. Sequenced by immunoSEQ multiplex PCR; TCRdb stores in-frame clones only, minus some. The sample consists of about 40,000 clones, under 70% of them appearing once. This sample is drawn from a study of vaccination effects on CD4 cells after COVID-19. About the study: Either the mRNA-1273 or the BNT162b2 vaccine was given to participants as two doses. Notes on the study in general: Marked clonal contraction of infection- and vaccine-induced clones was seen late after vaccination.

Antigen-specific CD4+ T cells were expanded (with viral peptide pools) by the ViraFEST assay ahead of sequencing. Upon completion of about eleven days in culture, CD4+ T cells were isolated. Vaccine recipients had no previous SARS-CoV-2 infection; their nucleocapsid antibodies were negative. Half the medium was swapped for IL-2 medium on days 3 and 7. The sequence derives from a human donor who received a COVID-19 vaccine. Sample: CD4+ T cells from PBMCs cultured with SARS-CoV-2 spike peptides, taken before COVID-19 vaccination.

CDR3 region: CPHEDRGNVSGNTIYF. CDR3 sequence (DNA): TGCCCCCATGAGGACAGGGGGAATGTCTCTGGAAACACCATATATTTT. The chain employs TRBV19 and TRBJ1-3; 10 bases match TRBD1. Germline loops: CDR1 LNHDA, CDR2 SQIVND (reference sequence). The CDR3 sequence is 16 residues long.